The entry below describes one TCR beta chain. The authors' processing: How many nucleated cells were present was estimated from reference gene primer amplification. Some clones are missing from TCRdb's copy, which holds only in-frame ones; the method was immunoSEQ multiplex PCR. That table is the source of V, J and clone size, and D and trimming were worked out from the DNA. The sample lists some 83,000 clones, 80% to 90% seen once, with about 15% in the top ten. The data were obtained in a study of blood T cell repertoires in COVID-19. Study-level background: Whether acute or convalescent, the COVID-19 samples came from the United States, Italy and Spain. PBMCs, B-cell-depleted T cells, or T cells provided the cDNA or gDNA that made up the material.

Looked up from germline, CDR1 is SGDLS and CDR2 is YYNGEE. Trimming took 3 bases from V and 6 from J; bases not matched to a gene: 3. The CDR3 has 15 residues. The chain couples TRBV9 to TRBJ2-3; 14 positions match TRBD2. The source is an elderly man in a cohort sampled during active COVID-19. The sequenced sample consisted of peripheral blood. CDR3 coding DNA: TGTGCCAGCAGCGGGGGACTAGCGGGGGTGGATACGCAGTATTTT. This translates into CASSGGLAGVDTQYF.